The entry below describes one T cell receptor (beta chain). Time point of the sample: sample taken at primary tumor resection. Whole RNA, which was extracted from tumor, nontumor lung tissue or frozen PBMC, was sequenced without any cell sorting. The cohort: over 70 early-stage, untreated non-small cell lung cancer patients. This CDR3 has 13 residues. CDR1 and CDR2 (germline): LGHDT, YNNKEL (reference sequence). The germline V and J ends were trimmed by 4 bases and 2 bases, with 8 bases remaining between them. The data are from a study of spatial heterogeneity in lung cancer. Every TCR cDNA molecule bore its own unique molecular identifier. TCRdb recomputed calls from the 5' RACE reads with MiXCR, one row per CDR3 protein. Of about 6,900 distinct CDR3 sequences listed, 3.9% are singletons.

The chain employs TRBV3-1 and TRBJ2-5, with a possible D match to TRBD2 (5 bases). The source of this sequence is a female donor with early-stage non-small cell lung cancer. The sequences come from normal lung tissue next to the tumor, collected at surgery. The CDR3 region is CASSRTGQETQYF. CDR3 DNA sequence: TGTGCCAGCAGCCGGACTGGACAAGAGACCCAGTACTTC.